The entry that follows covers one TCR beta chain sequence. Trimming took off 4 bases at V and 6 bases at J, with 11 bases between the two ends. In germline, CDR1 is SGHNT, CDR2 YYREEE (reference sequence). This CDR3 is built from 13 residues. Treatment described: 19 received Ad26.COV2.S at low or high dose, single or two shots; roughly five received placebo; per-sample allocation not given. Material that was analyzed had been drawn on day 63 after the first vaccine or placebo injection. The vaccine antigen was prefusion-stabilized Wuhan SARS-CoV-2 spike. The data were obtained in a study of Ad26.COV2.S vaccination and SARS-CoV-2 variants. Turning to the study itself: The authors gave Ad26.COV2.S intramuscularly, either once or twice 56 days apart.

Produced via immunoSEQ multiplex PCR; TCRdb's table is partial and in-frame only. Altogether roughly 500,000 clones are present, roughly 89% being singletons, with the ten largest covering 2.5% to 3%. The sample consisted of peripheral blood, taken in a trial of Ad26.COV2.S vaccine versus placebo. V and J are TRBV5-4 and TRBJ1-5; no firm D call. The TCR originated in a person aged 18-65 years who received the Ad26.COV2.S COVID-19 vaccine or a placebo. The CDR3 DNA is TGTGCCAGCAGCCTGGGGTTGCTTCAGCCCCAGCATTTT. Protein product: CASSLGLLQPQHF.